This is a list of T cell receptor beta chains from one sample in a study of identifying expanded T cells in peripheral blood. Measured with immunoSEQ multiplex PCR; TCRdb has only the in-frame clones, and not every one. The sample carries roughly 90,000 clones, around 84% recorded once. The source material was blood. The receptors originated from a person between 18 and 75 years old in good health. Both conserved end residues are part of each CDR3. The D gene is left open where the match is weak. Not every row has a clone size; where given, it reads once, few, many or a size class.

V gene: TRBV7-8; D gene: .; clone size: .; J gene: TRBJ1-3; CDR3 DNA: TGTGCCAGCAGCTTAGACAGTAGAGAAAACACCATATATTTT; CDR3 protein: CASSLDSRENTIYF
V gene: TRBV9; D gene: TRBD1; clone size: few; J gene: TRBJ1-2; CDR3 DNA: TGTGCCAGCAGAGGACCGGGACAGGTAATCAATGGCTACACCTTC; CDR3 protein: CASRGPGQVINGYTF
V gene: TRBV7-9; D gene: .; clone size: .; J gene: TRBJ1-4; CDR3 DNA: TGTGCCAGCAGCCTCCAGACCGGATTGGGTGAAAAACTGTTTTTT; CDR3 protein: CASSLQTGLGEKLFF
V gene: TRBV18; D gene: .; clone size: .; J gene: TRBJ1-2; CDR3 DNA: TGTGCCAGCTCAGGACCGGGTTGGGGCTACACCTTC; CDR3 protein: CASSGPGWGYTF
V gene: TRBV6-6; D gene: .; clone size: .; J gene: TRBJ1-2; CDR3 DNA: TGTGCCAGCAGTTACTCCCCGGGACGGGCTAACTATGGCTACACCTTC; CDR3 protein: CASSYSPGRANYGYTF
V gene: TRBV19; D gene: TRBD1; clone size: once; J gene: TRBJ1-5; CDR3 DNA: TGTGCCAGTAGCCAGGGGGCCGGTCAGCCCCAGCATTTT; CDR3 protein: CASSQGAGQPQHF
V gene: TRBV2; D gene: .; clone size: few; J gene: TRBJ2-2; CDR3 DNA: TGTGCCAGCAGTGATTTTGGTAGCGGGGAGCTGTTTTTT; CDR3 protein: CASSDFGSGELFF
V gene: TRBV4-3; D gene: TRBD2; clone size: .; J gene: TRBJ2-7; CDR3 DNA: TGCGCCAGCAGCCAAGGACTAGCGGGGTCCTACGAGCAGTACTTC; CDR3 protein: CASSQGLAGSYEQYF
V gene: TRBV30; D gene: .; clone size: .; J gene: TRBJ1-1; CDR3 DNA: TGTGCCTGGAGTCGGAGGGGTACTGAAGCTTTCTTT; CDR3 protein: CAWSRRGTEAFF
V gene: TRBV5-6; D gene: TRBD2; clone size: .; J gene: TRBJ2-7; CDR3 DNA: TGTGCCAGCAATCCCCGGCTAGCGGGTTCTCGCTCCTACGAGCAGTACTTC; CDR3 protein: CASNPRLAGSRSYEQYF